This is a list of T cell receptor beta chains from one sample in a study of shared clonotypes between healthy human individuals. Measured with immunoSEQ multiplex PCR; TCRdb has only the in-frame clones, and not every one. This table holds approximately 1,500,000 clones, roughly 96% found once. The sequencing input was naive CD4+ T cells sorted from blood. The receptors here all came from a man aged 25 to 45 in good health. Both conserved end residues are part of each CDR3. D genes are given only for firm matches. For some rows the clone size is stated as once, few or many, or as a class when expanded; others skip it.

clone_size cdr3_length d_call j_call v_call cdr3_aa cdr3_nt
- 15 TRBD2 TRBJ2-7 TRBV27 CASSFTPGGLYEQYF TGTGCCAGCAGTTTCACCCCGGGGGGGCTCTACGAGCAGTACTTC
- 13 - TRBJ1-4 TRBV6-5 CASSPSTNEKLFF TGTGCCAGCAGCCCCTCAACTAATGAAAAACTGTTTTTT
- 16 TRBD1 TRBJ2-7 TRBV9 CASSKWDRVISYEQYF TGTGCCAGCAGCAAATGGGACAGGGTGATCTCCTACGAGCAGTACTTC
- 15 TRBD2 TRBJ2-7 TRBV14 CASRLSGSRAYEQYF TGTGCCAGCAGACTTAGCGGGAGTAGGGCCTACGAGCAGTACTTC
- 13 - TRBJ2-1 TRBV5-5 CASSWRDLLEQFF TGTGCCAGCAGCTGGAGGGACCTACTCGAGCAGTTCTTC
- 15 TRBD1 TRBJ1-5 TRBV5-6 CASSAGQGWGQPQHF TGTGCCAGCAGCGCGGGACAGGGATGGGGTCAGCCCCAGCATTTT
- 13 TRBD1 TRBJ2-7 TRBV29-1 CSVTGTAPYEQYF TGCAGCGTCACCGGGACAGCTCCCTACGAGCAGTACTTC
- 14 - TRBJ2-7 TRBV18 CASSPNPQTYEQYF TGTGCCAGCTCCCCCAACCCGCAGACGTACGAGCAGTACTTC
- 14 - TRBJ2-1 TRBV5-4 CASRPRGENNEQFF TGTGCCAGCAGGCCCCGGGGAGAAAACAATGAGCAGTTCTTC
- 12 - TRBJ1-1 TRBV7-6 CASRSDRGKAFF TGTGCCAGCAGATCAGACAGAGGAAAAGCTTTCTTT
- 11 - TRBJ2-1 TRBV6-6 CASTHLAEQFF TGTGCCAGCACCCATTTAGCCGAGCAGTTCTTC
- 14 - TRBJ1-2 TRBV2 CASSEALRGYGYTF TGTGCCAGCAGTGAAGCGCTTCGTGGGTATGGCTACACCTTC
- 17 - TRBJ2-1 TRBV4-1 CASSQDETQSSYNEQFF TGCGCCAGCAGCCAAGATGAGACCCAGAGCTCCTACAATGAGCAGTTCTTC
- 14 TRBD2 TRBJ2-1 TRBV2 CASSGDYQDNEQFF TGTGCCAGCAGTGGGGACTACCAGGACAATGAGCAGTTCTTC
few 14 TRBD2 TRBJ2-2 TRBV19 CASRASGNTGELFF TGTGCCAGTAGGGCTAGCGGGAACACCGGGGAGCTGTTTTTT
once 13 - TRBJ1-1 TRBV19 CASSIVASYEAFF TGTGCCAGTAGTATTGTGGCATCATACGAAGCTTTCTTT
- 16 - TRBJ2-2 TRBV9 CASSVPMGPSGGELFF TGTGCCAGCAGCGTACCGATGGGACCAAGCGGCGGGGAGCTGTTTTTT
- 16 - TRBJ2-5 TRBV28 CASSVGVRGYGETQYF TGTGCCAGCAGCGTAGGGGTTCGGGGATACGGAGAGACCCAGTACTTC
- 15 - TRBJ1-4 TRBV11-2 CASSTGPGVREKLFF TGTGCCAGCAGCACTGGGCCAGGAGTTCGTGAAAAACTGTTTTTT
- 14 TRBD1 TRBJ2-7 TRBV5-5 CASSTRDSSYEQYF TGTGCCAGCAGCACCCGGGACAGCTCCTACGAGCAGTACTTC
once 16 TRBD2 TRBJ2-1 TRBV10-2 CASSELTSGPYNEQFF TGCGCCAGCAGTGAACTAACTAGCGGGCCGTACAATGAGCAGTTCTTC
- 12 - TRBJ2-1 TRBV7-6 CASSAHPGQQFF TGTGCCAGCAGCGCCCATCCGGGACAGCAGTTCTTC
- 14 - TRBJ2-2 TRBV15 CATSQDRVAGELFF TGTGCCACCAGTCAGGATAGGGTGGCCGGGGAGCTGTTTTTT
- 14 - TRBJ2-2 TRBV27 CASSTPIVTGELFF TGTGCCAGCAGTACCCCGATCGTGACCGGGGAGCTGTTTTTT
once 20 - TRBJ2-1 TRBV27 CASSLRAPGLGESSYNEQFF TGTGCCAGCAGTCTAAGGGCCCCGGGACTCGGTGAAAGCTCCTACAATGAGCAGTTCTTC
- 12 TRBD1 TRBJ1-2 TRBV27 CAIPDRGRGYTF TGTGCCATCCCGGACAGGGGAAGGGGCTACACCTTC
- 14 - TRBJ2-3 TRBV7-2 CASSPSRDTDTQYF TGTGCCAGCAGCCCATCGAGGGACACAGATACGCAGTATTTT
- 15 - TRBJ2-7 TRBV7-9 CASSLSAIQGGEQYF TGTGCCAGCAGCTTATCAGCCATTCAGGGAGGCGAGCAGTACTTC
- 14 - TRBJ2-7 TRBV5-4 CASSLGGTGHEQYF TGTGCCAGCAGTCTAGGGGGAACGGGCCACGAGCAGTACTTC
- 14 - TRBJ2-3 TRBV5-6 CASSSARSTDTQYF TGTGCCAGCAGCTCCGCTAGGTCGACAGATACGCAGTATTTT
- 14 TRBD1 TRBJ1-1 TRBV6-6 CASSQTGVYTEAFF TGTGCCAGCAGTCAGACAGGGGTTTACACTGAAGCTTTCTTT
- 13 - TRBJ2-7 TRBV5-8 CASSLVFGGEQYF TGTGCCAGCAGCTTGGTGTTCGGGGGCGAGCAGTACTTC
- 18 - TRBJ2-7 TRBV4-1 CASSQRRSGGGQTYEQYF TGCGCCAGCAGCCAAAGGAGATCTGGAGGAGGTCAAACCTACGAGCAGTACTTC
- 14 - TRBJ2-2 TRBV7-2 CASYAGGNTGELFF TGTGCCAGTTATGCTGGAGGGAACACCGGGGAGCTGTTTTTT
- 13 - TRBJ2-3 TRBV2 CASSGVFVDPLYF TGTGCCAGCAGTGGCGTTTTTGTGGACCCATTGTATTTT
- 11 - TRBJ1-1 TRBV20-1 CSATPDRRAFF TGCAGTGCTACACCCGATCGTAGAGCTTTCTTT
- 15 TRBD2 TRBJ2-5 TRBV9 CASSAAAGVRETQYF TGTGCCAGCAGCGCAGCGGCGGGAGTCAGGGAGACCCAGTACTTC
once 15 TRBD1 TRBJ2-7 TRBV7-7 CASSFGTGVTYEQYF TGTGCTAGCAGCTTCGGGACAGGGGTCACCTACGAGCAGTACTTC
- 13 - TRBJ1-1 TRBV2 CASSGYMATEAFF TGTGCCAGCAGTGGGTATATGGCCACTGAAGCTTTCTTT
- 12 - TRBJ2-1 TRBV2 CASRETGYEQFF TGTGCCAGCAGAGAGACCGGCTATGAGCAGTTCTTC
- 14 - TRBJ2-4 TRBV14 CASSRFKGMNIQYF TGTGCCAGCAGTCGCTTCAAGGGTATGAACATTCAGTACTTC
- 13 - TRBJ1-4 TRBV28 CASSLLPTRPDFF TGTGCCAGCAGTTTACTCCCTACACGACCAGATTTTTTT
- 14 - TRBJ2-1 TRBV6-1 CASSGGHFYNEQFF TGTGCCAGCAGTGGGGGACACTTCTACAATGAGCAGTTCTTC
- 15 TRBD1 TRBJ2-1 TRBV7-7 CASSSGTGGYNEQFF TGTGCCAGCAGCTCCGGGACAGGGGGCTACAATGAGCAGTTCTTC
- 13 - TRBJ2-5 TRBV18 CASSPNPQETQYF TGTGCCAGCTCACCAAATCCGCAAGAGACCCAGTACTTC
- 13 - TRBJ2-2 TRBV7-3 CASSPQGTGELFF TGTGCCAGCAGCCCCCAGGGCACCGGGGAGCTGTTTTTT
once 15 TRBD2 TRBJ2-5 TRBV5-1 CASSLATSGQETQYF TGCGCCAGCAGCTTGGCTACTAGCGGTCAAGAGACCCAGTACTTC
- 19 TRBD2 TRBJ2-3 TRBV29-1 CSVGGGRLAGNSRTDTQYF TGCAGCGTTGGAGGGGGTAGGCTAGCGGGAAATAGTCGCACAGATACGCAGTATTTT
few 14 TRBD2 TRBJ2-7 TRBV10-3 CAISGTSGSYEQYF TGTGCCATCAGTGGGACTAGCGGGAGCTACGAGCAGTACTTC